One and the same sample provided the 20 T cell receptor beta chains below, sequenced in a study of blood T cell repertoires in COVID-19. The protocol was immunoSEQ multiplex PCR, while the TCRdb copy is restricted to in-frame clones and leaves out a portion. The sample contains 250,000 to 300,000 clones, approximately 80% of which appear only once. The sequencing input was peripheral blood. Receptors originate from a man aged 60-69 years with acute or convalescent COVID-19.

The V gene is TRBV19, the J gene TRBJ2-7; 7 bases fit TRBD2. This CDR3 spans 14 amino acids. From germline, CDR1 is LNHDA and CDR2 SQIVND (reference sequence). Trimming removed 3 bases from V and 4 bases from J; junction bases left unmatched: 6. The DNA of the CDR3 is TGTGCCAGTAGTATTGGGGGGGGTCGGTACGAGCAGTACTTC. Translation: CASSIGGGRYEQYF.

The chain links TRBV6-5 to TRBJ1-1, with a weak D call TRBD1 (5 bases). The CDR3 spans 12 residues. V was clipped by 2 bases and J by 6 bases, with 7 bases between them. In germline, CDR1 is MNHEY, CDR2 SVGAGI. CDR3 in DNA: TGTGCCAGCAGTTACCCGGGGGCTGAAGCTTTCTTT. It yields the protein CASSYPGAEAFF.

The chain uses TRBV28 and TRBJ1-1, with TRBD1 as a possible D gene (5 bases). The CDR3 extends over 10 amino acids. V was pared by 10 bases and J by 5 bases, with 8 bases between. Germline loops: CDR1 MDHEN, CDR2 SYDVKM. Here the CDR3 DNA reads TGTGCCACCCGGGGGACTGAAGCTTTCTTT. Protein product: CATRGTEAFF.

This rearrangement joins TRBV5-4 to TRBJ2-5; D possibly corresponds to TRBD1 (6 bases). This CDR3 has 16 residues. In germline, CDR1 is SGHNT, CDR2 YYREEE (reference sequence). V was trimmed by 2 bases and J by 7 bases, leaving 21 bases between them. The CDR3 here is CASSLQGSVDFGTQYF. The CDR3 DNA is TGTGCCAGCAGCTTACAGGGTTCGGTCGATTTTGGGACCCAGTACTTC.

The chain employs TRBV3-1 (or the pseudogene TRBV3-2) and TRBJ2-1; 7 positions agree with TRBD1. The junction had 3 bases not matched to a gene; V was cut back by 4 bases and J by 6 bases. The CDR3 runs 13 residues. CDR1 is LGHDT, CDR2 YNNKEL, per germline (reference sequence). CDR3 amino acids: CASSPRQGNEQFF. Written as DNA, the CDR3 is TGTGCCAGCAGCCCTCGACAGGGCAATGAGCAGTTCTTC.

There are many counts of this clone. The chain carries TRBV11-2 and TRBJ2-7; TRBD1 might be the D (5 bases). Germline CDR1 reads SGHAT; CDR2 reads FQNNGV. This CDR3 is 14 amino acids long. Trimming shortened V by 3 bases and J by 4 bases, and 13 bases separated the two germline ends. Here the CDR3 reads CASSFASGNYEQYF. Here the CDR3 DNA reads TGTGCCAGCAGCTTTGCCTCAGGGAATTACGAGCAGTACTTC.

The chain carries TRBV29-1 and TRBJ1-1, with 10 bases that match TRBD1. The germline CDR1 and CDR2 sequences are SQVTM and ANQGSEA. V lost 5 bases, J lost 5 bases, and 5 bases stayed unmatched. This CDR3 is built from 13 residues. The CDR3 reads CSVTRTGGTEAFF. CDR3 coding DNA: TGCAGCGTTACGCGGACAGGGGGTACTGAAGCTTTCTTT.

The genes are TRBV5-8 and TRBJ2-2; D ambiguous. Trimming removed 2 bases from V and 0 bases from J, with 5 bases in between. Germline V CDR1 and CDR2: SGHTS, YDEGEE. CDR3 size: 14 residues. The CDR3 loop is CASSFQTNTGELFF. The CDR3 DNA reads TGTGCCAGCAGCTTCCAGACGAACACCGGGGAGCTGTTTTTT.

J is TRBJ1-4 and V is TRBV20-1; 7 nucleotides line up with TRBD1. The J segment lost 7 bases and the V segment lost 3 bases, leaving 5 bases of the junction unmatched. The CDR3 has 13 amino acids. Per the germline V gene, CDR1 is DFQATT and CDR2 is SNEGSKA (reference sequence). CDR3 loop: CSASSPGGEKLFF. The CDR3 bases are TGCAGTGCTAGTAGCCCAGGGGGTGAAAAACTGTTTTTT.

V usage is TRBV19 and J usage is TRBJ2-3; the match to TRBD2 covers 7 bases. Germline trimming cut 5 bases from V and 7 bases from J; bases unmatched to any gene: 3. This CDR3 comprises 12 residues. Germline assignment: CDR1 LNHDA and CDR2 SQIVND (reference sequence). CDR3 nucleotides: TGTGCCAGTAGTCGGACTAGTAATACGCAGTATTTT. It yields the protein CASSRTSNTQYF. Full variable domain (missing parts from reference TRBV19 and TRBJ2-3): DGGITQSPKYLFRKEGQNVTLSCEQNLNHDAMYWYRQDPGQGLRLIYYSQIVNDFQKGDIAEGYSVSREKKESFPLTVTSAQKNPTAFYLCASSRTSNTQYFGPGTRLTVL.

This chain connects TRBV5-6 to TRBJ1-2, with 9 nucleotides matching TRBD1. V shed 4 bases and J 4 bases; nucleotides not matched to a gene: 5. Germline lookup yields CDR1 SGHDT and CDR2 YYEEEE. CDR3 length: 14 amino acids. CDR3 DNA sequence: TGTGCCAGCAGCCCCGGACAGGGGCCCTATGGCTACACCTTC. It codes for CASSPGQGPYGYTF.

V gene TRBV18 combines with J gene TRBJ1-2; TRBD1 matches at 10 bases. The germline V gene encodes CDR1 KGHSH and CDR2 LQKENI. Losses at the gene ends were 0 bases for V and 1 base for J; bases not matched to a gene: 5. This CDR3 has 17 amino acids. CDR3 coding DNA: TGTGCCAGCTCACCACCGTCGACAGGGGGCTTTAACTATGGCTACACCTTC. Protein: CASSPPSTGGFNYGYTF. Combining the CDR3 with reference TRBV18 and TRBJ1-2 gives the whole variable domain NAGVMQNPRHLVRRRGQEARLRCSPMKGHSHVYWYRQLPEEGLKFMVYLQKENIIDESGMPKERFSAEFPKEGPSILRIQQVVRGDSAAYFCASSPPSTGGFNYGYTFGSGTRLTVV.

This rearrangement joins TRBV7-3 to TRBJ2-1; 7 bases are shared with TRBD2. This CDR3 region has 13 residues. Looked up from germline, CDR1 is SGHTA and CDR2 is FQGTGA. Unmatched junction bases numbered 1, after V lost 5 bases and J lost 3 bases. CDR3 loop: CASSRTSYNEQFF. CDR3 nucleotide sequence: TGTGCCAGCAGCAGGACTAGCTACAATGAGCAGTTCTTC.

CDR3 region: CASSPGYEQFF. Here the CDR3 DNA reads TGTGCCAGCAGCCCAGGCTATGAGCAGTTCTTC. The gene calls are TRBV7-6 and TRBJ2-1; D is undetermined. V lost 5 bases and J lost 8, with 7 bases in between. The CDR3 sequence is 11 residues long. Germline V gene sequence: CDR1 SGHVS, CDR2 FNYEAQ.

The J gene is TRBJ2-1, the V gene TRBV12-3 or TRBV12-4; D is perhaps TRBD1 (5 bases). The CDR3 is made up of 12 amino acids. V lost 5 bases to trimming and J lost 12 bases, with 14 bases between them. The CDR3 DNA is TGTGCCAGCAGTCCGAGACAGCTCGGGCAGTTCTTC. Its translation is CASSPRQLGQFF.

The chain uses TRBV27 and TRBJ1-5, with D perhaps matching TRBD1 (6 bases). This CDR3 is built from 16 residues. Between the trimmed V and J ends, which lost 2 bases and 0 bases, there was a span of 11 bases. The germline V gene has CDR1 MNHEY and CDR2 SMNVEV (reference sequence). This CDR3 is CASSLKGVYSNQPQHF. In nucleotides, the CDR3 is TGTGCCAGCAGTTTAAAGGGGGTTTATAGCAATCAGCCCCAGCATTTT.

The CDR3 spells CASSISHEQFF. CDR3 nucleotides: TGTGCCAGCAGCATAAGCCATGAGCAGTTCTTC. This chain connects TRBV13 to TRBJ2-1; no reliable D call. Germline V CDR1 and CDR2: PRHDT, FYEKMQ (reference sequence). This CDR3 comprises 11 residues. V lost 5 bases and J 8 bases, leaving 7 bases between the germline ends.

This chain joins TRBV3-1 (or the pseudogene TRBV3-2) and TRBJ2-5; D uncertain. CDR3 size: 17 residues. Per germline, CDR1 LGHDT and CDR2 YNNKEL (reference sequence). Trimming left V 1 base short and J 5 bases short, with 20 bases between. CDR3 residues: CASSQAASSRQWETQYF. The CDR3 DNA is TGTGCCAGCAGCCAAGCCGCGTCTAGTCGCCAATGGGAGACCCAGTACTTC.

This clone was seen only once. The chain couples TRBV5-1 to TRBJ2-1, with D possibly TRBD2 on 7 matching bases. The V gene lost 2 bases and the J gene lost 15 bases, with 12 bases spanning the gap. Per germline, CDR1 SGHRS and CDR2 YFSETQ. The CDR3 totals 11 residues. The CDR3 loop is CASSLGGVPFF. The CDR3, as DNA: TGCGCCAGCAGCTTAGGGGGGGTTCCGTTCTTC.

This clone occurred a few times. This chain joins TRBV5-5 and TRBJ1-2, with 7 bases matching TRBD1. From germline, CDR1 is SGHKS and CDR2 YYEKEE (reference sequence). J was trimmed by 2 bases and V by 4 bases; bases with no gene match: 8. The CDR3 loop spans 15 amino acids. The CDR3 sequence is CASSTGTEKNYGYTF. The CDR3 DNA sequence: TGTGCCAGCAGCACGGGGACAGAAAAAAACTATGGCTACACCTTC.